This T cell receptor beta chain was sequenced for a study of shared clonotypes between healthy human individuals. Study overall: A donor's plate count was three for CD4 naive and three for CD4 memory; CD8 naive had two and CD8 memory one. Study-level findings and limits: Four donors shared around 5% of their naive CD4 clonotypes.

V was shortened by 1 base and J by 6 bases, with 10 bases between the two germline ends. This CDR3 region has 14 residues. Germline CDR1 reads SGHTA; CDR2 reads FQGNSA. A remark on this clone: Antigen unknown. A much larger clone differs from this one at a single base, so this may be a read error.

The study drew its donors from healthy HIV-negative adults without recent acute infections or vaccinations. Donors comprised only Caucasian adults living in Nashville, Tennessee. Libraries were prepared by immunoSEQ multiplex PCR; TCRdb keeps only in-frame clonotypes and omits some of them. The sample lists 950,000 to 1,200,000 clones, 77% occurring once. The sequenced sample consisted of memory CD4+ T cells from PBMCs. As to subset: CD45RA-negative fraction. V usage is TRBV7-2 and J usage is TRBJ1-5; weak D call: TRBD1 (6 bases). The TCR sequence derives from a man aged 18 to 30 in good health. Some clones in this sample may be carry-over from other donors' samples. In DNA, the CDR3 is TGTGCCAGCAGCTTAGATCAGGGGCCTCAGCCCCAGCATTTT. It encodes CASSLDQGPQPQHF.